The clone carrying this TCR beta chain was counted between two and nine times. Its antigen is undetermined. The data originate from a study of T cell responses to AZD1222 COVID-19 vaccine. Regarding the study as a whole: Researchers took repertoire samples only after the peak T cell response had come.

Using immunoSEQ multiplex PCR, the repertoire was profiled, and TCRdb retains in-frame clones only, with some absent. This sample carries some 79,000 clones, less than 85% of them seen once, and the ten largest clones take around 45%. The V segment lost 4 bases and the J segment 0 bases; nucleotides outside the gene matches: 9. The CDR3 runs to 16 residues. The V gene's germline CDR1 is SGHVS and CDR2 FQNEAQ. V gene TRBV7-8 combines with J gene TRBJ2-7, with 7 bases matching TRBD1. The sequence was obtained from an adult who received the AZD1222 COVID-19 vaccine. Sequenced material: peripheral blood, taken 28 days after the second AZD1222 dose. CDR3 nucleotides: TGTGCCAGCAGCTCGAACGACAGGGCAACCTCCTACGAGCAGTACTTC. Translating it yields CASSSNDRATSYEQYF.